Described below is a single T cell receptor (beta chain) sequence and its context. Single viable CD3+CD4+CD8-CD45RO+ cells were sorted as the memory CD4+ T cells. Serum IgG to CMV pp150, pp28, p38 and p52 defined serostatus. CD4+ T cells were isolated by positive magnetic selection. The CDR3 loop spans 13 amino acids. The junction had 10 bases not matched to a gene; V was cut back by 10 bases and J by 5 bases. Germline lookup yields CDR1 SGDLS and CDR2 YYNGEE. The data originate from a study of memory CD4+ T cells and cytomegalovirus serostatus. Study details: This sample comes from healthy Belgian adults, fewer than ten CMV seropositive, 24 seronegative.

In the original analysis: Out-of-frame sequences were removed, leaving around 2.2 million distinct TCRbeta sequences. Assay: immunoSEQ multiplex PCR; the TCRdb copy retains only in-frame clones and omits some. The V and J calls and clone size come from that table; D and trimming were worked out from the DNA. The table has roughly 53,000 clones, roughly 79% seen once. The chain employs TRBV9 and TRBJ2-5; 8 bases fit TRBD2. The TCR comes from an adult in good health and CMV-seronegative. Specimen: memory CD4+ T cells from blood. This chain's CDR3 is CAGYRGGFETQYF. The CDR3 bases are TGTGCCGGGTATCGCGGGGGGTTTGAGACCCAGTACTTC.